This passage covers 27 T cell receptor beta chains from one sample sequenced in a study of blood T cell repertoires in COVID-19. Sequenced by immunoSEQ multiplex PCR; TCRdb stores in-frame clones only, minus some. The profile shows hundreds of thousands of clones, 88% of them singletons. Material for sequencing was PBMCs or T cells enriched from blood (not recorded which). These receptors all stem from a woman in her sixties or seventies in a cohort exposed to, infected with or recovered from COVID-19 (not recorded which).

The genes are TRBV19 and TRBJ1-6, with D unclear. Trimming stripped 5 bases from V and 10 bases from J, with 15 bases between. The CDR3 length is 14 residues. CDR1 LNHDA and CDR2 SQIVND come from the germline V gene (reference sequence). CDR3 DNA sequence: TGTGCCAGTAGTCCGAACGGCGGGATCTCACCCCTCCACTTT. Its translation is CASSPNGGISPLHF.

This sequence joins TRBV7-8 and TRBJ1-5, with TRBD1 matching over 8 bases. V lost 5 bases to trimming and J lost 7 bases; unmatched junction nucleotides: 4. The CDR3 runs to 13 residues. Germline loops: CDR1 SGHVS, CDR2 FQNEAQ. The CDR3 loop is CASSQDRAQPQHF. The CDR3 DNA sequence: TGTGCCAGCAGCCAGGACAGGGCCCAGCCCCAGCATTTT.

The rearrangement joins TRBV10-1 to TRBJ2-1; 7 bases are shared with TRBD1. Germline CDR1 is WNHNN and CDR2 is SYGVQD (reference sequence). The CDR3 sequence is 15 residues long. With 6 bases clipped from V and 2 bases from J, the junction kept 7 bases outside the gene matches. In nucleotides, the CDR3 is TGCGCCAGCAGCGTCGACAGGGACCCCTACAATGAGCAGTTCTTC. Protein: CASSVDRDPYNEQFF.

DNA for the CDR3: TGTGCCAGCAGTTTAAAAAAGGGGGCGATCTACGAGCAGTACTTC. Translating it yields CASSLKKGAIYEQYF. V and J are TRBV28 and TRBJ2-7; 7 nucleotides agree with TRBD1. The V gene's germline CDR1 is MDHEN and CDR2 SYDVKM. The CDR3 is 15 amino acids. J lost 3 bases, V lost 2 bases, and 7 bases had no gene match. The full variable domain, with the rest looked up from reference TRBV28 and TRBJ2-7, is DVKVTQSSRYLVKRTGEKVFLECVQDMDHENMFWYRQDPGLGLRLIYFSYDVKMKEKGDIPEGYSVSREKKERFSLILESASTNQTSMYLCASSLKKGAIYEQYFGPGTRLTVT.

The gene calls are TRBV6-5 and TRBJ1-5; 7 bases agree with TRBD1. The CDR3 consists of 15 residues. Germline loops: CDR1 MNHEY, CDR2 SVGAGI. The V gene end was trimmed by 8 bases and the J gene end by 4 bases; junction bases not matched to a gene: 11. DNA for the CDR3: TGTGCCAGCGCTTTAAGGGGGCTGGGTAATCAGCCCCAGCATTTT. This encodes CASALRGLGNQPQHF.

The V gene is TRBV24-1, the J gene TRBJ2-1, with D tentatively TRBD1 (5 bases). Trimming removed 4 bases from V and 6 bases from J, with 15 bases in between. The CDR3 length is 15 residues. The V gene's germline CDR1 is KGHDR and CDR2 SFDVKD. CDR3 region: CATSEYTGRGNEQFF. CDR3 DNA: TGTGCCACCAGTGAATATACAGGAAGGGGCAATGAGCAGTTCTTC.

This clone was seen just once. The V and J genes are TRBV3-1 (or the pseudogene TRBV3-2) and TRBJ2-4; D not resolved. The CDR3 loop spans 12 amino acids. Trimming took 1 base from V and 6 from J, leaving 4 bases between them. Germline V gives CDR1 LGHDT, CDR2 YNNKEL (reference sequence). The CDR3 spells CASSQAGNIQYF. The CDR3 DNA reads as TGTGCCAGCAGCCAAGCCGGAAACATTCAGTACTTC.

This rearrangement joins TRBV6-5 to TRBJ1-2, with 10 bases aligning to TRBD1. V was clipped by 5 bases and J by 8 bases; unmatched bases: 8. Per germline, CDR1 MNHEY and CDR2 SVGAGI. CDR3 length: 14 residues. The CDR3 region has the DNA TGTGCCAGCAGTACGACAGGGGGCGCTTGGGGCTACACCTTC. This sequence encodes CASSTTGGAWGYTF.

This sequence joins TRBV24-1 and TRBJ2-3; 7 bases line up with TRBD1. CDR1 and CDR2 (germline): KGHDR, SFDVKD. With V trimmed by 3 bases and J by 3 bases, 5 bases remained unmatched. The CDR3 totals 15 residues. DNA for the CDR3: TGTGCCACCAGTGATAACACAGGGGCGACAGATACGCAGTATTTT. Translated: CATSDNTGATDTQYF.

This sequence joins TRBV27 and TRBJ2-3; D may be TRBD1 (6 bases). CDR3 size: 15 residues. In germline, CDR1 is MNHEY, CDR2 SMNVEV (reference sequence). V lost 5 bases and J lost 4, with 16 bases in between. DNA of the CDR3: TGTGCCAGCAGTACACTCAGGGGTGTCGCAGATACGCAGTATTTT. This translates into CASSTLRGVADTQYF.

The rearrangement links TRBV4-1 to TRBJ1-1; weak D call: TRBD1 (5 bases). This CDR3 has 14 residues. Trimming shortened V by 0 bases and J by 11 bases, and 16 bases separated the two germline ends. CDR1 and CDR2 (germline): MGHRA, YSYEKL. The DNA for the CDR3 is TGCGCCAGCAGCCAAGAAGGGCGGGGAGGGGCGGCTTTCTTT. Its protein product is CASSQEGRGGAAFF.

The chain links TRBV25-1 to TRBJ2-1; D is possibly TRBD1 (5 bases). Germline CDR1 MGHDK, CDR2 SYGVNS. V dropped 3 bases and J dropped 5 bases, with 8 bases sitting between them. This CDR3 contains 13 residues. The CDR3: CASSDQGDNEQFF. CDR3 bases: TGTGCCAGCAGTGATCAGGGCGACAATGAGCAGTTCTTC.

This chain links TRBV30 with TRBJ1-2; the match to TRBD1 covers 7 bases. Trimming took 2 bases from V and 2 from J; bases not matched to a gene: 2. The CDR3 is 13 residues long. Germline assignment: CDR1 GTSNPN and CDR2 SVGIG (reference sequence). The CDR3 loop reads CAWSQQGNYGYTF. For the CDR3, the DNA is TGTGCCTGGAGTCAACAGGGGAACTATGGCTACACCTTC.

The chain joins TRBV6-5 to TRBJ2-3, with 8 bases aligning to TRBD1. Germline trimming cut 8 bases from V and 2 bases from J; bases unmatched to any gene: 6. Germline values: CDR1 MNHEY, CDR2 SVGAGI. There are 14 residues in the CDR3. In DNA form, the CDR3 reads TGTGCCAGCTCAACGGACAGGGTCACAGATACGCAGTATTTT. It yields the protein CASSTDRVTDTQYF.

The CDR3: CASSSTGGGQPQHF. CDR3 DNA sequence: TGTGCCAGCAGTTCTACAGGGGGAGGTCAGCCCCAGCATTTT. The chain combines TRBV28 with TRBJ1-5; 8 bases line up with TRBD1. The CDR3 length is 14 residues. The trim removed 4 bases at V and 6 bases at J, leaving 5 bases unmatched. Germline-derived CDR1 and CDR2 are MDHEN and SYDVKM.

This clone has only one observation. The chain joins TRBV6-5 to TRBJ1-4; 8 nucleotides agree with TRBD1. The CDR3 has 15 amino acids. Unmatched junction bases numbered 5, after V lost 6 bases and J lost 2 bases. Germline V gene data show CDR1 as MNHEY and CDR2 as SVGAGI. CDR3 region: CASRIRQGTNEKLFF. The CDR3 DNA is TGTGCCAGCAGAATCCGACAGGGGACTAATGAAAAACTGTTTTTT.

The chain recombines TRBV5-1 with TRBJ2-1; 13 bases map to TRBD2. There are 16 residues in the CDR3. Per the germline V gene, CDR1 is SGHRS and CDR2 is YFSETQ. V was clipped by 4 bases and J by 4 bases; unmatched bases: 5. The DNA for the CDR3 is TGCGCCAGCAGCGCCGGACTAGCGGGAGTATACAATGAGCAGTTCTTC. This codes for CASSAGLAGVYNEQFF.

J is TRBJ1-4 and V is TRBV15, with a tentative D call TRBD1 (6 bases). Per germline, CDR1 LNHNV and CDR2 YYDKDF (reference sequence). V lost 0 bases to trimming and J lost 8 bases, with 16 bases between them. This CDR3 spans 16 amino acids. CDR3 DNA: TGTGCCACCAGCAGAGATCAACAGGGAAGAGGGGAAAAACTGTTTTTT. Translated: CATSRDQQGRGEKLFF.

The chain couples TRBV5-6 to TRBJ2-2; weak D call: TRBD1 (5 bases). With 0 bases removed from V and 4 bases from J, the gap between germline ends came to 13 bases. Germline CDR1 SGHDT, CDR2 YYEEEE. This CDR3 spans 16 amino acids. The CDR3 nucleotides read TGTGCCAGCAGCTTGGGAACAGGCCATCCCACCGGGGAGCTGTTTTTT. It codes for CASSLGTGHPTGELFF.

The V call is TRBV14, the J call TRBJ1-2, with D perhaps matching TRBD1 (6 bases). Germline V lookup: CDR1 SGHDN, CDR2 FVKESK. The CDR3 spans 13 residues. The germline V and J ends were trimmed by 4 bases and 1 base, with 7 bases remaining between them. DNA for the CDR3: TGTGCCAGCAGCCGACAGGTTAACTATGGCTACACCTTC. Translating it yields CASSRQVNYGYTF.

The chain combines TRBV2 with TRBJ2-2; D possibly corresponds to TRBD2 (6 bases). CDR1 SNHLY and CDR2 FYNNEI come from the germline V gene. Trimming left V 8 bases short and J 6 bases short, with 16 bases between. This CDR3 region has 14 residues. Written as DNA, the CDR3 is TGTGCCAGCCTGGGAGGCAGCTCGGCCGGGGAGCTGTTTTTT. Translated, it gives CASLGGSSAGELFF.

The chain is built from TRBV11-2 and TRBJ2-2; D unclear. The V gene's germline CDR1 is SGHAT and CDR2 FQNNGV. V lost 1 base and J 2 bases, leaving 8 bases between the germline ends. The CDR3 totals 15 residues. The CDR3 protein is CASSLGQVNTGELFF. The CDR3 bases are TGTGCCAGCAGCTTAGGGCAGGTTAACACCGGGGAGCTGTTTTTT.

This rearrangement joins TRBV10-3 to TRBJ1-5; 7 bases agree with TRBD1. CDR1 is ENHRY, CDR2 SYGVKD, per germline. The CDR3 consists of 15 residues. The ends lost 3 bases at V and 1 base at J; junction bases unmatched: 3. In nucleotides, the CDR3 is TGTGCCATCAGTGATCCGGGACAGAGCAATCAGCCCCAGCATTTT. It codes for CAISDPGQSNQPQHF.

This clone has a single count. The V and J genes are TRBV19 and TRBJ2-7; unclear D gene. The V end lost 3 bases, the J end lost 2 bases, and 8 bases lay between the germline ends. The CDR3 consists of 13 residues. Germline V gene data show CDR1 as LNHDA and CDR2 as SQIVND (reference sequence). In DNA form, the CDR3 reads TGTGCCAGTAGTATGAGAGAGGCCTACGAGCAGTACTTC. Protein: CASSMREAYEQYF. The full variable domain, in which reference TRBV19 and TRBJ2-7 provide the parts outside the CDR3, is DGGITQSPKYLFRKEGQNVTLSCEQNLNHDAMYWYRQDPGQGLRLIYYSQIVNDFQKGDIAEGYSVSREKKESFPLTVTSAQKNPTAFYLCASSMREAYEQYFGPGTRLTVT.

The chain couples TRBV6-5 to TRBJ1-2, with 7 positions matching TRBD1. The trim removed 8 bases at V and 4 bases at J, leaving 4 bases unmatched. Germline V gene lookup returns CDR1 MNHEY and CDR2 SVGAGI. The CDR3 has 12 amino acids. CDR3 nucleotide sequence: TGTGCCAGCCGACAGGGAGCCTATGGCTACACCTTC. Translated, it gives CASRQGAYGYTF.

The CDR3 nucleotides read TGTGCCAGCAGCCTCGGGGGGGCGCGAAATGAGCAGTTCTTC. Translation: CASSLGGARNEQFF. The chain combines TRBV6-5 with TRBJ2-1, with 8 bases that match TRBD2. This CDR3 comprises 14 residues. Germline lookup yields CDR1 MNHEY and CDR2 SVGAGI. J gave up 7 bases and V 6 bases, and 8 bases lay outside the gene matches.

The table lists this clone with a few counts. The chain carries TRBV14 and TRBJ2-7; 13 bases fit TRBD2. Germline V CDR1 and CDR2: SGHDN, FVKESK. The CDR3 is 19 amino acids. The V segment lost 0 bases and the J segment 3 bases; nucleotides outside the gene matches: 11. The CDR3 reads CASSQDKTSGRAWGYEQYF. DNA for the CDR3: TGTGCCAGCAGCCAAGATAAAACTAGCGGGAGGGCCTGGGGCTACGAGCAGTACTTC.